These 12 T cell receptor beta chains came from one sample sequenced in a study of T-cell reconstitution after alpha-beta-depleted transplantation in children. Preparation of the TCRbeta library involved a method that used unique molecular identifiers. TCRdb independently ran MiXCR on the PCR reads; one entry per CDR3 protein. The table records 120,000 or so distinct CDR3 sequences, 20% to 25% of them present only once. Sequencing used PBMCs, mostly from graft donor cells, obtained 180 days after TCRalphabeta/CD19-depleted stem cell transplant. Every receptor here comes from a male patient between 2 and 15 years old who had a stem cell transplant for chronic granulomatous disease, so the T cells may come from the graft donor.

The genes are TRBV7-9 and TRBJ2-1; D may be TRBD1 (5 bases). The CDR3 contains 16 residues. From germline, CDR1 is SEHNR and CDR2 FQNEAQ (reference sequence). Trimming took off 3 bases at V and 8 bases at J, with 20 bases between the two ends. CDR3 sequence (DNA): TGTGCCAGCAGCTTCCAGGGAAGTTCCCCTACTGATGAGCAGTTCTTC. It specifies CASSFQGSSPTDEQFF.

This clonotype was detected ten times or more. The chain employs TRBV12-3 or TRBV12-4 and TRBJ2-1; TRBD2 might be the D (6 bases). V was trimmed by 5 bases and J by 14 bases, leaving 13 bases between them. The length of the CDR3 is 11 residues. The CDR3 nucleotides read TGTGCCAGCAGTCGGGACTCAAGGGAGTTCTTC. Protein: CASSRDSREFF.

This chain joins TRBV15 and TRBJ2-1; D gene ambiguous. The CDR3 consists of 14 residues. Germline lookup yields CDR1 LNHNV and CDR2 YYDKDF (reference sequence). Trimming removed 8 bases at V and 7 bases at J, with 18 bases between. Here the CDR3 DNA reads TGTGCCACCGCGGACGGCTTCACCTGGAATGAGCAGTTCTTC. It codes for CATADGFTWNEQFF.

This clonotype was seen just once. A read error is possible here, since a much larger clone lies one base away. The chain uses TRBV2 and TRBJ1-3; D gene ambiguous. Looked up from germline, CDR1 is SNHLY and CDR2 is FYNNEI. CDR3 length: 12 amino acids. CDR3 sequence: CATSTARGTIYF. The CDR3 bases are TGTGCCACCAGTACCGCGCGCGGCACCATATATTTT.

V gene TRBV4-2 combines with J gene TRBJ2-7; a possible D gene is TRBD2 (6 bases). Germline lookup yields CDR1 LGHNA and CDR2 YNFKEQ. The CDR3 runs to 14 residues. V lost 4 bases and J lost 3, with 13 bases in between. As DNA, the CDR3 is TGTGCCAGCAGCCCACGGACTACGAACTACGAGCAGTACTTC. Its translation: CASSPRTTNYEQYF.

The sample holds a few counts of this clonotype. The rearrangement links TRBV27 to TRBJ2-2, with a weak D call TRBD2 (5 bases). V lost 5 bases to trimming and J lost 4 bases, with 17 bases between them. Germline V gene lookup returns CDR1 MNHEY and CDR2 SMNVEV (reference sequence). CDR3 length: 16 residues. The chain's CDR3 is CASSGQLGVATGELFF. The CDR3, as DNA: TGTGCCAGCAGTGGGCAATTGGGAGTGGCCACCGGGGAGCTGTTTTTT.

The CDR3 nucleotides read TGTGCCACCAGCCCTGCGACTAGCCGAGAGACCCAGTACTTC. Translation: CATSPATSRETQYF. The J gene is TRBJ2-5, the V gene TRBV15; 7 nucleotides align to TRBD2. This CDR3 is built from 14 residues. Germline loops: CDR1 LNHNV, CDR2 YYDKDF (reference sequence). V trimming: 5 bases; J trimming: 4 bases; junction bases outside the gene matches: 7.

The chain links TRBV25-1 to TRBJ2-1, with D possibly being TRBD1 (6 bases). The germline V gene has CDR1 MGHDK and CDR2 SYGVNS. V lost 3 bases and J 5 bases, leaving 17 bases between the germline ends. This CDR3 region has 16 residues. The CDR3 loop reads CASSDTTGRRDNEQFF. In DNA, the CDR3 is TGTGCCAGCAGTGATACCACAGGGAGAAGGGACAATGAGCAGTTCTTC.

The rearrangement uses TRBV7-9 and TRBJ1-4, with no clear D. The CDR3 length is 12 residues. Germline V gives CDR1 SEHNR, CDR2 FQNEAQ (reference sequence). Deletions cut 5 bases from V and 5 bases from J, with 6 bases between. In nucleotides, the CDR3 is TGTGCCAGCAGCCAATTAAATGAAAAACTGTTTTTT. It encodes CASSQLNEKLFF. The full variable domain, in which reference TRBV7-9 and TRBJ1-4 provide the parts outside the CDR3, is DTGVSQNPRHKITKRGQNVTFRCDPISEHNRLYWYRQTLGQGPEFLTYFQNEAQLEKSRLLSDRFSAERPKGSFSTLEIQRTEQGDSAMYLCASSQLNEKLFFGSGTQLSVL.

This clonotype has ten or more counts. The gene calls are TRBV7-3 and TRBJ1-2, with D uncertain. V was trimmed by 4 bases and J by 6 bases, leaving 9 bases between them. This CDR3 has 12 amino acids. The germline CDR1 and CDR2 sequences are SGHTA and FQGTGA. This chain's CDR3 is CASSSVTNGYTF. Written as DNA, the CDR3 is TGTGCCAGCAGCTCGGTGACGAATGGCTACACCTTC.

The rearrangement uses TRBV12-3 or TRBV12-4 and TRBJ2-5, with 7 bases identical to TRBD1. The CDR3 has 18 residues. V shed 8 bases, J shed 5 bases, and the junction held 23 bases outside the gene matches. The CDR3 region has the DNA TGTGCCAGCGGATCACGTACAGGGGCAATAACATCGAGGGAGACCCAGTACTTC. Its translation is CASGSRTGAITSRETQYF.

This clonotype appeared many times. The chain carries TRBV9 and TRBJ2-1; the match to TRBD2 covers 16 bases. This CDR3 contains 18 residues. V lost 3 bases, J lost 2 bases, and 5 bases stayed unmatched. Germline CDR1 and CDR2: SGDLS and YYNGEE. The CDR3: CASSEGTSGRAAYNEQFF. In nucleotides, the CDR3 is TGTGCCAGCAGCGAAGGGACTAGCGGGAGGGCCGCCTACAATGAGCAGTTCTTC. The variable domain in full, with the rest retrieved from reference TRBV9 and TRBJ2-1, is DSGVTQTPKHLITATGQRVTLRCSPRSGDLSVYWYQQSLDQGLQFLIQYYNGEERAKGNILERFSAQQFPDLHSELNLSSLELGDSALYFCASSEGTSGRAAYNEQFFGPGTRLTVL.